These 14 T cell receptor beta chains were all obtained from the same sample, sequenced in a study of blood T cell repertoires in COVID-19. Produced via immunoSEQ multiplex PCR; TCRdb's table is partial and in-frame only. The sample has about 220,000 clones, 82% seen once. The sequenced sample consisted of peripheral blood. All receptors derive from a woman between 65 and 79 years old with COVID-19, enrolled during active disease.

V and J are TRBV18 and TRBJ1-6; TRBD1 matches 12 bases. Trimming at V came to 4 bases and at J to 0 bases, leaving 10 bases not matched to a gene. Germline CDR1 KGHSH, CDR2 LQKENI. This CDR3 has 20 residues. The CDR3 coding sequence is TGTGCCAGCTCACAGTTCGGGACAGGGGGCCTGAGCTCCTATAATTCACCCCTCCACTTT. As protein: CASSQFGTGGLSSYNSPLHF.

The chain recombines TRBV5-1 with TRBJ2-7; D is uncertain. The CDR3 extends over 12 amino acids. Trimming took 0 bases from V and 6 from J, leaving 7 bases between them. The germline CDR1 and CDR2 sequences are SGHRS and YFSETQ. CDR3 sequence reads: CASSLERGEQYF. CDR3 sequence (DNA): TGCGCCAGCAGCTTGGAGAGAGGCGAGCAGTACTTC.

This clone was detected a few times. J is TRBJ2-7 and V is TRBV19; 7 bases agree with TRBD2. Germline V gives CDR1 LNHDA, CDR2 SQIVND (reference sequence). Trimming removed 6 bases from V and 3 bases from J; junction bases left unmatched: 8. The CDR3 runs to 14 residues. This CDR3 reads CASSESRDYYEQYF. As DNA, the CDR3 is TGTGCCAGTAGCGAAAGTCGGGACTACTACGAGCAGTACTTC.

The chain has TRBV11-2 and TRBJ2-5; 10 bases map to TRBD1. CDR3 length equals 16 residues. CDR1 and CDR2 from the germline V gene are SGHAT and FQNNGV. Trimming cost V 5 bases and J 5 bases; bases outside gene matches: 11. This chain's CDR3 is CASSPIDRGLWETQYF. For the CDR3, the DNA is TGTGCCAGCAGCCCGATAGACAGGGGGCTATGGGAGACCCAGTACTTC.

The CDR3: CATSRGGSQSSGYTF. The CDR3, as DNA: TGTGCCACCAGCAGAGGTGGGAGCCAGTCGAGTGGCTACACCTTC. V and J are TRBV15 and TRBJ1-2; D remains ambiguous. Trimming left V 1 base short and J 7 bases short, with 16 bases between. CDR3 length: 15 amino acids. CDR1 and CDR2 from the germline V gene are LNHNV and YYDKDF (reference sequence).

The V and J genes are TRBV28 and TRBJ1-2; 9 bases map to TRBD1. With V trimmed by 2 bases and J by 7 bases, 11 bases remained unmatched. The CDR3 extends over 16 amino acids. Germline V gives CDR1 MDHEN, CDR2 SYDVKM. The CDR3 loop is CASSLGVGQGGFGYTF. The CDR3 nucleotides read TGTGCCAGCAGTTTAGGCGTGGGACAGGGAGGTTTTGGCTACACCTTC.

The chain has TRBV7-2 and TRBJ2-2, with unresolved D. CDR3 size: 16 residues. Looked up from germline, CDR1 is SGHTA and CDR2 is FQGNSA. With 2 bases removed from V and 6 bases from J, the gap between germline ends came to 16 bases. The CDR3 spells CASSLFSRHLSGELFF. The CDR3 region has the DNA TGTGCCAGCAGCTTATTCTCCAGGCATCTGTCCGGGGAGCTGTTTTTT. Full variable domain (outside the CDR3, taken from reference TRBV7-2 and TRBJ2-2): GAGVSQSPSNKVTEKGKDVELRCDPISGHTALYWYRQSLGQGLEFLIYFQGNSAPDKSGLPSDRFSAERTGGSVSTLTIQRTQQEDSAVYLCASSLFSRHLSGELFFGEGSRLTVL.

As regards this clone: Other DNA sequences in the same sample also yield this CDR3. The chain recombines TRBV18 with TRBJ2-5; 7 nucleotides agree with TRBD1. The V gene end was trimmed by 6 bases and the J gene end by 2 bases; junction bases not matched to a gene: 3. This CDR3 is 13 amino acids long. Germline assignment: CDR1 KGHSH and CDR2 LQKENI. CDR3 in DNA: TGTGCCAGCTCGTCGGACAGGCAAGAGACCCAGTACTTC. This codes for CASSSDRQETQYF.

This clone was found once. The rearrangement joins TRBV3-1 (or the pseudogene TRBV3-2) to TRBJ1-1, with D possibly TRBD1 on 6 matching bases. This CDR3 contains 17 residues. Between the trimmed V and J ends, which lost 0 bases and 5 bases, there was a span of 19 bases. Germline CDR1 and CDR2: LGHDT and YNNKEL (reference sequence). The CDR3 sequence is CASSQEGTTLSSTEAFF. CDR3 DNA sequence: TGTGCCAGCAGCCAAGAAGGGACAACCCTCTCGAGTACTGAAGCTTTCTTT.

The CDR3 coding sequence is TGTGCCAGCGGCAGGGGAAAAGAGACCCAGTACTTC. Residues: CASGRGKETQYF. The V call is TRBV12-3 or TRBV12-4, the J call TRBJ2-5, with a possible D match to TRBD1 (6 bases). This CDR3 is 12 amino acids long. The V end was cut by 8 bases, the J end by 3 bases, with 10 bases between.

This clone has just a few counts. This rearrangement joins TRBV19 to TRBJ2-6, with D possibly being TRBD1 (5 bases). Between the trimmed V and J ends, which lost 3 bases and 0 bases, there was a span of 12 bases. This CDR3 is built from 17 residues. CDR1 is LNHDA and CDR2 is SQIVND in the germline V gene (reference sequence). The CDR3 nucleotides are TGTGCCAGTAGTATCGGACACAAAAGCTCTGGGGCCAACGTCCTGACTTTC. It yields the protein CASSIGHKSSGANVLTF. Looking up the rest from reference TRBV19 and TRBJ2-6 gives the full variable domain: DGGITQSPKYLFRKEGQNVTLSCEQNLNHDAMYWYRQDPGQGLRLIYYSQIVNDFQKGDIAEGYSVSREKKESFPLTVTSAQKNPTAFYLCASSIGHKSSGANVLTFGAGSRLTVL.

This rearrangement joins TRBV11-3 to TRBJ2-2, with 9 positions matching TRBD1. CDR1 SGHNT and CDR2 YENEEA come from the germline V gene. V gave up 6 bases and J gave up 5 bases; unmatched junction bases: 4. The CDR3 has 14 amino acids. Here the CDR3 DNA reads TGTGCCAGCAGTAAGGACAGGGGAACCGGGGAGCTGTTTTTT. Its translation is CASSKDRGTGELFF.

The gene calls are TRBV6-5 and TRBJ1-4; D is uncertain. V was clipped by 3 bases and J by 4 bases, with 12 bases between them. This CDR3 is built from 15 residues. CDR1 and CDR2 from the germline V gene are MNHEY and SVGAGI. The CDR3 region has the DNA TGTGCCAGCAGTTATAGTGGAGGGAATAATGAAAAACTGTTTTTT. This encodes CASSYSGGNNEKLFF.

The CDR3 protein is CASTRGGLAGYYEQYF. DNA of the CDR3: TGCGCCAGCACCCGCGGCGGACTAGCGGGATACTACGAGCAGTACTTC. The chain joins TRBV5-1 to TRBJ2-7, with 12 bases lining up with TRBD2. The V and J ends lost 6 bases and 3 bases, in that order; junction bases with no gene match: 10. The CDR3 length is 16 residues. CDR1 SGHRS and CDR2 YFSETQ come from the germline V gene.